This T cell receptor (beta chain) was captured by sequencing in a study of OX40 agonist ivuxolimab in advanced cancers. Method: immunoSEQ multiplex PCR; TCRdb's copy keeps in-frame clones and lacks some. Of approximately 70,000 clones listed, roughly 84% were seen once; the top ten hold approximately 0.3%. As concerns this clone: Its cognate antigen is unknown.

Germline V gene data show CDR1 as MDHEN and CDR2 as SYDVKM. The CDR3 spans 14 residues. The ends were cut back, 6 bases at V and 4 bases at J, with 15 bases in the middle. Study-level findings and limits: Clonal expansion from baseline to week 6 occurred in both CD4+ and CD8+ T cells.

This TCR was recovered from an adult with an advanced solid tumor such as melanoma, head and neck, liver or kidney cancer. The chain joins TRBV28 to TRBJ1-2; possibly TRBD1 for D (6 bases). Sequencing was performed on CD4+ or CD8+ T cells sorted from blood, taken in a trial of the OX40 agonist ivuxolimab. This CDR3 is CASRTPGTLYGYTF. The CDR3 DNA follows: TGTGCCAGCAGAACCCCGGGGACACTCTATGGCTACACCTTC.